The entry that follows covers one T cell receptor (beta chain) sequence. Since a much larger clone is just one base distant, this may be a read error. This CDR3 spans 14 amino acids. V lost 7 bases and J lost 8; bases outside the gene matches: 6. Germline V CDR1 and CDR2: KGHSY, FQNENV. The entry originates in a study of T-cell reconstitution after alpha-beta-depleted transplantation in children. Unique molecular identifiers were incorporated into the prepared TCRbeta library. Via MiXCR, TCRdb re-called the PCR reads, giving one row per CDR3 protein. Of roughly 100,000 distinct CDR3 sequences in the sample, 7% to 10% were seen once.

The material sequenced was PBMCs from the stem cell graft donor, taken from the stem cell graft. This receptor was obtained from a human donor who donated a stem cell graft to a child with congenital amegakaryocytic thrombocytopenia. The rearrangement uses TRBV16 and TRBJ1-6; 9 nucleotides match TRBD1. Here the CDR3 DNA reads TGTGCCAGCACCCGGGGACAGGGACATTCACCCCTCCACTTT. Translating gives CASTRGQGHSPLHF.